This T cell receptor (beta chain) came from a study of T cells in Graves' hyperthyroidism and ophthalmopathy. The germline V and J ends were trimmed by 0 bases and 4 bases, with 11 bases remaining between them. This CDR3 has 15 residues. Germline V gives CDR1 SGHTA, CDR2 FQGNSA. Ophthalmopathy cases met thresholds of Clinical Activity Score at least 3, NOSPECS grade at least 4 and duration under 3 months. It was uncontrolled infection, other autoimmune disease, pregnancy or lactation that excluded patients. This clonotype was recorded a few times. Its specificity is not known. Notes on the study in general: Most clonotypes expanded in thyroid above 0.001 were likewise present in blood.

Amplified TCR beta CDR3 regions derived from RNA transcripts. The primer set for the first-round RT-PCR of the TCR CDR3 was HTBI. MiXCR, applied by TCRdb to the multiplex PCR reads, yields one record per CDR3 protein. Seen here are approximately 610,000 distinct CDR3 sequences, around 15% observed once, and the top ten hold approximately 4.2%. The sequenced sample was blood. The chain recombines TRBV7-2 with TRBJ2-3; perhaps D is TRBD1 or TRBD2 (5 bases each). This sequence originates from a woman in her thirties or forties with Graves' ophthalmopathy. CDR3 amino acids: CASSLARGRADTQYF. Written as DNA, the CDR3 is TGTGCCAGCAGCTTAGCGAGGGGAAGGGCAGATACGCAGTATTTT.